This is a list of T cell receptor beta chains from one sample in a study of glioma-infiltrating T cells. TCRdb processed the multiplex PCR reads anew with MiXCR; each CDR3 protein has one entry. The sample records 100,000 to 150,000 distinct CDR3 sequences, around 25% being singletons. The sequenced sample consisted of glioma tissue, nonneoplastic brain tissue, or PBMCs (not recorded which). These receptors originate from a human donor with low-grade glioma or glioblastoma, undergoing nonglioma brain surgery, or in good health (not recorded which). Both conserved end residues are part of each CDR3. Fields, in order: D gene, V gene, clone size, J gene, CDR3 DNA, CDR3 protein. The D gene is left open where the match is weak. Only part of the rows carry a size: once, few, many, or a class if the clone is expanded.

.,TRBV20-1,many,TRBJ1-2,TGCAGTGCTAGTGCGGAACGACCTGGCTACACCTTC,CSASAERPGYTF
.,TRBV4-1,few,TRBJ1-4,TGCGCCAGCAGCCAAGATCTGGGGGCGAATGAAAAACTGTTTTTT,CASSQDLGANEKLFF
TRBD1,TRBV25-1,.,TRBJ1-2,TGTGCCAGCAGTACACGACAGGGGCAGCTTGGCTACACCTTC,CASSTRQGQLGYTF
.,TRBV6-6,many,TRBJ1-5,TGTGCCAGCAGTTACTCGAGAAGTGGTCAGCCCCAGCATTTT,CASSYSRSGQPQHF
.,TRBV24-1,.,TRBJ2-5,TGTGCCACCAGTGCGGCAGTCCAAGAGACCCAGTACTTC,CATSAAVQETQYF
.,TRBV2,few,TRBJ1-5,TGTGCCAGCAGTAACAGGGATCAGCCCCAGCATTTT,CASSNRDQPQHF
.,TRBV12-3/TRBV12-4,few,TRBJ2-5,TGTGCCAGCAGTGACGACTCCGGGACCGGTGGGACCCAGTACTTC,CASSDDSGTGGTQYF
.,TRBV20-1,many,TRBJ2-3,TGCAGTGCTAGAGAGGCATTTAGCACAGATACGCAGTATTTT,CSAREAFSTDTQYF
.,TRBV3-1,.,TRBJ1-1,TGTGCCAGCACTCGGGCTAAATGGGGGAACACTGAAGCTTTCTTT,CASTRAKWGNTEAFF
.,TRBV24-1,.,TRBJ2-5,TGTGCCACCAGTGAGGAGGGATTCCAAGAGACCCAGTACTTC,CATSEEGFQETQYF
.,TRBV19,.,TRBJ1-5,TGTGCCAGTAGTATTGCTCGGGAGAATCAGCCCCAGCATTTT,CASSIARENQPQHF
TRBD2,TRBV20-1,few,TRBJ2-5,TGCAGTGCTATCGCCGGGGACGGGGGGACAGAGACCCAGTACTTC,CSAIAGDGGTETQYF
.,TRBV12-3/TRBV12-4,.,TRBJ2-1,TGTGCCAGCACCCGGGGGACCTCCTACAATGAGCAGTTCTTC,CASTRGTSYNEQFF
.,TRBV27,many,TRBJ1-5,TGTGCCAGCAGTTTGGCCAGGGGTCGCCAGCCCCAGCATTTT,CASSLARGRQPQHF
.,TRBV24-1,.,TRBJ1-1,TGTGCCACCAGGGACAAAAGGGACACTGAAGCTCTCTTT,CATRDKRDTEALF
.,TRBV24-1,.,TRBJ2-3,TGTGCCACCAGTGATTACAGGGAGGGGCCTTGGGATACGCAGTATTTT,CATSDYREGPWDTQYF
TRBD2,TRBV4-1,once,TRBJ2-1,TGCGCCAGCAGCTCGTCCCTAGCGGGGGGGCTGCAAGAGCAGTTCTTC,CASSSSLAGGLQEQFF